This T cell receptor beta chain was captured in a study of blood T cell repertoires in COVID-19. Regarding this clone: The identical CDR3 is also encoded by other nucleotide sequences in the sample.

The CDR3 sequence is 13 residues long. The V end was cut by 3 bases, the J end by 0 bases, with 6 bases between. Germline values: CDR1 SGHRS, CDR2 YFSETQ. This table comes from immunoSEQ multiplex PCR, and its TCRdb copy is limited to in-frame clones, with some not included. The table has a few hundred thousand clones, around 93% seen once; the top ten hold 1.2%. Material for sequencing was PBMCs or T cells enriched from blood (not recorded which). This TCR derives from a human donor in a cohort exposed to, infected with or recovered from COVID-19 (not recorded which). The donor label of this sample is uncertain. The gene calls are TRBV5-1 and TRBJ1-2, with no clear D. The CDR3 here is CASSSGTNYGYTF. The CDR3 DNA reads as TGCGCCAGCAGCTCCGGTACTAACTATGGCTACACCTTC.